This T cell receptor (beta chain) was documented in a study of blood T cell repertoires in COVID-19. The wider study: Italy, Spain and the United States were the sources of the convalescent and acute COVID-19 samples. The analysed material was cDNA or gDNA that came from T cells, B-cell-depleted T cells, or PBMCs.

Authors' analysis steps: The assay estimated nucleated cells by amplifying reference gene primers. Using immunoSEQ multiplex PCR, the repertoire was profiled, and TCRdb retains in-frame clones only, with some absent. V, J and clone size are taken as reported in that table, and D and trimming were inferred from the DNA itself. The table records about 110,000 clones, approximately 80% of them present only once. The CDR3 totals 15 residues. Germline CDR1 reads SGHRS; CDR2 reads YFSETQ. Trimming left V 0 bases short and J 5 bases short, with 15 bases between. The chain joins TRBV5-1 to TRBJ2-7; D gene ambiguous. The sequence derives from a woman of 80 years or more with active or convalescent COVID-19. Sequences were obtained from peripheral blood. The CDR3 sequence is CASSLVPERGNEQYF. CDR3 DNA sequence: TGCGCCAGCAGCTTGGTGCCCGAACGTGGCAACGAGCAGTACTTC. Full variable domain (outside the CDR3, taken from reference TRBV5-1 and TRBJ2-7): KAGVTQTPRYLIKTRGQQVTLSCSPISGHRSVSWYQQTPGQGLQFLFEYFSETQRNKGNFPGRFSGRQFSNSRSEMNVSTLELGDSALYLCASSLVPERGNEQYFGPGTRLTVT.